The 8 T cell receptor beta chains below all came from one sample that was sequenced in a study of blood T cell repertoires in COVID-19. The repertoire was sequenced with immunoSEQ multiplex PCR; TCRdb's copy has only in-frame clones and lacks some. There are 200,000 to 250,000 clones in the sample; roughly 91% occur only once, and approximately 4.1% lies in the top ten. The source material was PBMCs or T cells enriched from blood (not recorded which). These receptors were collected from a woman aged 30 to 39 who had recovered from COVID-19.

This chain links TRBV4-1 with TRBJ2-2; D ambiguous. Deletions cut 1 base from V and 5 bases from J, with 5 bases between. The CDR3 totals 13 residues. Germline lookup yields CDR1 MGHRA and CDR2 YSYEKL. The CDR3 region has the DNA TGCGCCAGCAGCCAAGTCAAAACCGGGGAGCTGTTTTTT. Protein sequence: CASSQVKTGELFF.

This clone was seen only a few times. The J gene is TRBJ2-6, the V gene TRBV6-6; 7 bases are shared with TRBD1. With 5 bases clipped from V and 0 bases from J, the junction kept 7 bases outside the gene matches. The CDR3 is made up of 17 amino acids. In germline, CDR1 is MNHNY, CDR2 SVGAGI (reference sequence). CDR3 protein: CASSRDSRHSGANVLTF. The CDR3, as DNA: TGTGCCAGCAGTCGGGACAGCCGTCACTCTGGGGCCAACGTCCTGACTTTC.

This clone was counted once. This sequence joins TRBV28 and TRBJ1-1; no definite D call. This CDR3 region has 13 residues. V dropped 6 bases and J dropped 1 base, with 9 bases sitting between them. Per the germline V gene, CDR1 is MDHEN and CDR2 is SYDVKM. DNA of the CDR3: TGTGCCAGCAGGACTCGGCCGAACACTGAAGCTTTCTTT. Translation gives CASRTRPNTEAFF.

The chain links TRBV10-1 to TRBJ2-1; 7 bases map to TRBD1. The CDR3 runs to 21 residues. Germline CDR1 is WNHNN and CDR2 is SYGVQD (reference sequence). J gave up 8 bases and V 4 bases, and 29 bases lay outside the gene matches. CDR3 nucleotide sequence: TGCGCCAGCAGTGTAGGATGTAGTGCCGAGGTAGGGGACAGCAGAACGGATGAGCAGTTCTTC. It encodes CASSVGCSAEVGDSRTDEQFF.

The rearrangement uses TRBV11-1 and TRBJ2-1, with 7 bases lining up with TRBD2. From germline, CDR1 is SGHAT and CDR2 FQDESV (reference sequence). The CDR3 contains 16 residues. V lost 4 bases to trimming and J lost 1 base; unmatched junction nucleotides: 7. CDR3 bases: TGTGCCAGCAGCTCCCAGAGCGGGGAGTCCTACAATGAGCAGTTCTTC. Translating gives CASSSQSGESYNEQFF.

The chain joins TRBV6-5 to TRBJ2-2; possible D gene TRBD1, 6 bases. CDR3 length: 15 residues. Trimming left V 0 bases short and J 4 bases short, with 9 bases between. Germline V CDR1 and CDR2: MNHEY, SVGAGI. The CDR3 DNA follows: TGTGCCAGCAGTTACTCGGCAGGGGTCACCGGGGAGCTGTTTTTT. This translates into CASSYSAGVTGELFF.

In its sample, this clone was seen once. CDR3 residues: CASNEQGSPSGYTF. In nucleotides, the CDR3 is TGTGCCAGTAACGAACAGGGATCCCCCAGTGGCTACACCTTC. The V call is TRBV19, the J call TRBJ1-2; tentative D call: TRBD1 (6 bases). CDR1 LNHDA and CDR2 SQIVND come from the germline V gene (reference sequence). The CDR3 runs 14 residues. The germline V and J ends were trimmed by 7 bases and 7 bases, with 19 bases remaining between them.

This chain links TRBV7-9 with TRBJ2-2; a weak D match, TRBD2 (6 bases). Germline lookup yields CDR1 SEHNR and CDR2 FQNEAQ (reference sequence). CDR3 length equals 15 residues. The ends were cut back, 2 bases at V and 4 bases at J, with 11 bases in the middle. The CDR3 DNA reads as TGTGCCAGCAGCTTATGGGTGGGGGGCACCGGGGAGCTGTTTTTT. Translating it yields CASSLWVGGTGELFF.